A selection of T cell receptor beta chains follows, all from one sample in a study of blood T cell repertoires in COVID-19. Clones were read by immunoSEQ multiplex PCR, and TCRdb kept only the in-frame ones, dropping some. The sample lists 500,000 or so clones, 87% seen once, with under 0.75% in the top ten. Sequencing input: PBMCs or T cells enriched from blood (not recorded which). These TCRs come from a woman between 18 and 30 years old who had recovered from COVID-19. CDR3s include the opening cysteine and the closing phenylalanine or tryptophan. The D gene is left open where the match is weak. Clone size is shown for a subset of rows, as once, few, many or a class of expanded clone.

j_call | v_call | d_call | clone_size | cdr3_nt | cdr3_aa
TRBJ1-2 | TRBV27 | TRBD1 | NA | TGTGCCAGCAGCGTACGCGGGACAGTCTATGGCTACACCTTC | CASSVRGTVYGYTF
TRBJ1-3 | TRBV3-1/TRBV3-2 | NA | NA | TGTGCCAGCAGCAGGGAGGGTCACGCACGAAACACCATATATTTT | CASSREGHARNTIYF
TRBJ1-1 | TRBV30 | TRBD1 | NA | TGTGCCTGGAGAAGGGGGCTGAACACTGAAGCTTTCTTT | CAWRRGLNTEAFF
TRBJ1-1 | TRBV29-1 | NA | NA | TGCAGCGTTGTTGGGCAGTTCAACACTGAAGCTTTCTTT | CSVVGQFNTEAFF
TRBJ2-3 | TRBV30 | TRBD1 | NA | TGTGCCTGGAGTGTCGGGACAGGGACAGGAGATACGCAGTATTTT | CAWSVGTGTGDTQYF
TRBJ2-2 | TRBV18 | NA | NA | TGTGCCAGCTCAGCGAAAAAGGGGGACGGGGAGCTGTTTTTT | CASSAKKGDGELFF
TRBJ1-6 | TRBV19 | NA | NA | TGTGCCAGTAGTCTCCAACAGGGTGAGGCATCCTATAATTCACCCCTCCACTTT | CASSLQQGEASYNSPLHF
TRBJ1-1 | TRBV5-1 | NA | NA | TGCGCCAGCTCGGCGGAGATTTTGACCACTGAAGCTTTCTTT | CASSAEILTTEAFF
TRBJ2-6 | TRBV16 | NA | NA | TGTGCCAGCAGCACCTCGTTCGAACCGGGACACTCCTTC | CASSTSFEPGHSF
TRBJ2-7 | TRBV28 | TRBD1 | NA | TGTGCCAGCAGTTTCAGGGGGCGCCGAGAGCAGTACTTC | CASSFRGRREQYF
TRBJ1-1 | TRBV5-6 | TRBD1 | once | TGTGCCAGCAGCTTGTCAGGGGGTATTAGGAACACTGAAGCTTTCTTT | CASSLSGGIRNTEAFF
TRBJ2-7 | TRBV11-2 | TRBD1 | NA | TGTGCCAGCAGCCCGCGGACAGGGGGCTCCTCCTACGAGCAGTACTTC | CASSPRTGGSSYEQYF
TRBJ1-2 | TRBV28 | NA | NA | TGTGCCAGCAGTTTATTTACAGGGCCACATGGCTACACCTTC | CASSLFTGPHGYTF
TRBJ2-7 | TRBV6-2/TRBV6-3 | NA | NA | TGTGCCAGCAGTCAGGCGGGTGGCGAGCAGTACTTC | CASSQAGGEQYF
TRBJ1-1 | TRBV19 | NA | NA | TGTGCCAGTAGTAGAGGGGGGAACACTGAAGCTTTCTTT | CASSRGGNTEAFF
TRBJ2-1 | TRBV29-1 | NA | NA | TGCAGCGTTGTTAGTCGAAGGAGCTCCTACAATGAGCAGTTCTTC | CSVVSRRSSYNEQFF